The rows below give T cell receptor beta chains drawn from one sample of a study of T cell responses to AZD1222 COVID-19 vaccine. Profiled with immunoSEQ multiplex PCR; TCRdb holds only in-frame clones, not every one. The sample carries about 93,000 clones, approximately 86% recorded once. This material consisted of peripheral blood, taken on day 0 of AZD1222 vaccination. These receptors were collected from an adult in good health. The CDR3 runs from the conserved cysteine through the conserved F or W. D genes are given only for firm matches. Clone sizes are given selectively: once, few, many, or a class where the clone is expanded.

size,V,length,J,D,CDR3,DNA
.,TRBV6-2/TRBV6-3,15,TRBJ2-7,.,CASSYGSSGALEQYF,TGTGCCAGCAGTTACGGATCGTCAGGGGCTCTCGAGCAGTACTTC
.,TRBV19,15,TRBJ1-1,.,CASSPLTTGQMGAFF,TGTGCCAGTAGTCCGCTTACCACAGGCCAGATGGGAGCTTTCTTT
.,TRBV3-1/TRBV3-2,15,TRBJ2-1,TRBD2,CASSQVASGSREQFF,TGTGCCAGCAGCCAAGTGGCTAGCGGGAGCCGAGAGCAGTTCTTC
once,TRBV11-2,14,TRBJ1-5,TRBD1,CASSPGGRNQPQHF,TGTGCCAGCAGCCCAGGGGGTCGCAATCAGCCCCAGCATTTT
.,TRBV6-2/TRBV6-3,14,TRBJ1-1,.,CASSNLLENTEAFF,TGTGCCAGCAGCAACTTATTAGAGAACACTGAAGCTTTCTTT
.,TRBV24-1,15,TRBJ1-2,TRBD1,CATSDGGTGSYGYTF,TGTGCCACCAGTGATGGCGGGACAGGGAGCTATGGCTACACCTTC
.,TRBV4-3,15,TRBJ1-3,TRBD1,CASSQATGAGNTIYF,TGCGCCAGCAGCCAAGCGACAGGGGCTGGAAACACCATATATTTT
.,TRBV18,15,TRBJ2-7,.,CASSPGDRNTYEQYF,TGTGCCAGCTCACCAGGCGACAGGAACACCTACGAGCAGTACTTC
once,TRBV18,13,TRBJ2-5,.,CASSLGLQETQYF,TGTGCCAGCTCACTGGGACTGCAAGAGACCCAGTACTTC
.,TRBV5-1,14,TRBJ2-7,.,CASSLQGGSYEQYF,TGCGCCAGCAGCTTGCAGGGGGGATCCTACGAGCAGTACTTC
.,TRBV30,10,TRBJ2-3,.,CAWGGDTQYF,TGTGCCTGGGGAGGGGATACGCAGTATTTT
.,TRBV9,14,TRBJ1-2,.,CASSVGSGNYGYTF,TGTGCCAGCAGCGTAGGGTCCGGAAACTATGGCTACACCTTC
.,TRBV15,15,TRBJ1-4,.,CATSRDPEPTGKLFF,TGTGCCACCAGCAGAGATCCCGAACCAACAGGAAAACTGTTTTTT
.,TRBV3-1/TRBV3-2,13,TRBJ1-1,.,CASRNMAGAEAFF,TGTGCCAGCCGAAACATGGCCGGCGCTGAAGCTTTCTTT
.,TRBV19,15,TRBJ1-2,TRBD1,CASRPSTGRGYGYTF,TGTGCCAGTAGGCCCTCGACAGGGAGGGGCTATGGCTACACCTTC
.,TRBV10-3,15,TRBJ1-1,TRBD1,CAISDLDRGETEAFF,TGTGCCATCAGTGATTTGGACAGGGGGGAGACTGAAGCTTTCTTT
.,TRBV6-5,13,TRBJ1-3,.,CASRTGAGNTIYF,TGTGCCAGCAGGACGGGGGCTGGAAACACCATATATTTT
.,TRBV18,18,TRBJ1-4,TRBD1,CASSPPKGQGFDNEKLFF,TGTGCCAGCTCACCTCCTAAAGGACAGGGCTTTGATAATGAAAAACTGTTTTTT
.,TRBV5-1,16,TRBJ2-3,TRBD2,CASSLGSTSGTDTQYF,TGCGCCAGCAGCTTGGGTTCGACTAGCGGGACAGATACGCAGTATTTT
once,TRBV19,15,TRBJ1-1,TRBD1,CASSIRGGQGSEAFF,TGTGCCAGTAGTATCCGGGGGGGACAGGGCTCTGAAGCTTTCTTT
few,TRBV19,16,TRBJ1-3,TRBD1,CASSIVGQGHGNTIYF,TGTGCCAGTAGTATAGTGGGACAGGGCCACGGAAACACCATATATTTT
few,TRBV11-3,12,TRBJ1-1,.,CASSLERGAAFF,TGTGCCAGCAGCTTAGAAAGGGGTGCGGCTTTCTTT
.,TRBV30,17,TRBJ2-6,.,CAWSEVLPGSGANVLTF,TGTGCCTGGAGTGAGGTGCTCCCCGGGTCTGGGGCCAACGTCCTGACTTTC
few,TRBV15,14,TRBJ2-3,.,CATSRDRGGDTQYF,TGTGCCACCAGCAGAGATCGTGGGGGAGATACGCAGTATTTT
.,TRBV6-2/TRBV6-3,14,TRBJ1-1,.,CASSQDWVSTEAFF,TGTGCCAGCAGTCAGGACTGGGTGTCCACTGAAGCTTTCTTT
.,TRBV6-6,13,TRBJ1-4,.,CASTQQGNEKLFF,TGTGCCAGCACCCAACAGGGTAATGAAAAACTGTTTTTT
once,TRBV7-2,21,TRBJ2-6,.,CASSLAEFRCPEWAGANVLTF,TGTGCCAGCAGCTTAGCCGAGTTCAGATGCCCTGAGTGGGCTGGGGCCAACGTCCTGACTTTC
.,TRBV27,13,TRBJ1-5,.,CASSPTIGQPQHF,TGTGCCAGCAGCCCTACAATCGGACAGCCCCAGCATTTT
.,TRBV29-1,11,TRBJ2-7,.,CSVAGTGEQYF,TGCAGCGTGGCAGGGACGGGCGAGCAGTACTTC
.,TRBV2,13,TRBJ2-5,.,CASTYGQQETQYF,TGTGCCAGCACCTACGGACAACAAGAGACCCAGTACTTC
.,TRBV6-5,15,TRBJ1-1,TRBD1,CASSTRTGVNTEAFF,TGTGCCAGCAGTACGCGGACAGGGGTGAACACTGAAGCTTTCTTT
.,TRBV9,15,TRBJ1-5,.,CASSVGGQGNQPQHF,TGTGCCAGCAGCGTAGGGGGGCAGGGCAATCAGCCCCAGCATTTT
.,TRBV25-1,15,TRBJ1-2,.,CASSPPRGGGSGYTF,TGTGCCAGCAGTCCCCCCCGTGGTGGGGGTTCCGGCTACACCTTC
.,TRBV19,16,TRBJ2-7,TRBD1,CASSSLAGQGAREQYF,TGTGCCAGTAGTTCCCTCGCAGGGCAGGGGGCGCGCGAGCAGTACTTC
.,TRBV5-1,14,TRBJ2-2,.,CASSSQANTGELFF,TGCGCCAGCAGCTCACAAGCGAACACCGGGGAGCTGTTTTTT
few,TRBV6-5,16,TRBJ1-1,.,CASSYSSSGGDTEAFF,TGTGCCAGCAGTTACTCGAGTTCGGGGGGGGACACTGAAGCTTTCTTT
.,TRBV3-1/TRBV3-2,15,TRBJ1-5,.,CASSELGPGNQPQHF,TGTGCCAGCAGCGAGTTAGGGCCGGGGAATCAGCCCCAGCATTTT
.,TRBV30,15,TRBJ1-1,.,CAWGSGAGLNTEAFF,TGTGCCTGGGGAAGCGGGGCAGGTCTGAACACTGAAGCTTTCTTT
.,TRBV6-5,15,TRBJ1-2,TRBD1,CASRSGTEANYGYTF,TGTGCCAGCAGATCCGGGACAGAGGCTAACTATGGCTACACCTTC
.,TRBV27,14,TRBJ1-3,TRBD1,CASKLQGAGNTIYF,TGTGCCAGCAAGCTACAGGGGGCTGGAAACACCATATATTTT
.,TRBV7-3,20,TRBJ1-3,.,CASSSRPTRNLPLSGNTIYF,TGTGCCAGCAGCTCCAGACCAACACGGAATTTACCCCTCTCTGGAAACACCATATATTTT
.,TRBV18,14,TRBJ2-5,.,CASSPNQGTETQYF,TGTGCCAGCTCACCGAACCAGGGGACCGAGACCCAGTACTTC
once,TRBV11-2,13,TRBJ2-7,.,CASTPRYQDEQYF,TGTGCCAGCACCCCCAGATATCAGGACGAGCAGTACTTC
.,TRBV27,15,TRBJ2-7,TRBD1,CASRTTQGADHEQYF,TGTGCCAGCAGGACAACTCAGGGGGCGGATCACGAGCAGTACTTC
.,TRBV19,15,TRBJ1-4,.,CASSMSRVSNEKLFF,TGTGCCAGTAGTATGAGCAGGGTATCTAATGAAAAACTGTTTTTT
.,TRBV7-2,16,TRBJ2-3,TRBD2,CASSYKRGGRGDTQYF,TGTGCCAGCAGCTACAAGCGGGGGGGCCGAGGGGATACGCAGTATTTT
.,TRBV18,15,TRBJ1-2,TRBD1,CASSPWEDRGYGYTF,TGTGCCAGCTCACCTTGGGAGGACAGGGGTTATGGCTACACCTTC
.,TRBV2,12,TRBJ2-1,TRBD1,CASREQGNEQFF,TGTGCCAGCAGGGAACAGGGGAATGAGCAGTTCTTC
.,TRBV30,13,TRBJ1-2,TRBD1,CAWTRQGTGGYTF,TGTGCCTGGACTCGACAGGGAACGGGGGGCTACACCTTC
.,TRBV7-9,13,TRBJ1-2,.,CASSTGIFYGYTF,TGTGCCAGCAGTACAGGGATATTTTATGGCTACACCTTC
.,TRBV7-2,16,TRBJ1-3,.,CASSLVETLSGNTIYF,TGTGCCAGCAGCTTAGTAGAGACACTCTCTGGAAACACCATATATTTT
.,TRBV9,12,TRBJ2-1,.,CASSVASNEQFF,TGTGCCAGCAGCGTAGCGAGTAATGAGCAGTTCTTC
.,TRBV18,20,TRBJ1-2,.,CASSPFPGTVPRGRTYGYTF,TGTGCCAGCTCCCCCTTCCCCGGGACCGTCCCACGGGGGCGCACCTATGGCTACACCTTC